The 11 T cell receptor beta chains presented below share a single source sample, sequenced in a study of regulatory dendritic cells for organ transplantation. Only in-frame clones appear in the TCRdb table, and some are missing; sequencing was by immunoSEQ multiplex PCR. This sample has 25,000 to 35,000 clones, with around 79% found just once. Sequences were obtained from memory CD4+ T cells from blood. Documented subset: CD45RO+ memory T cells. These receptors all come from a human donor in good health.

The table lists this clone with a few counts. The chain carries TRBV30 and TRBJ1-1, with a possible D match to TRBD1 (6 bases). Germline lookup yields CDR1 GTSNPN and CDR2 SVGIG (reference sequence). This CDR3 region has 12 residues. V lost 7 bases and J lost 6, with 15 bases in between. This CDR3 is CASKRGDPEAFF. The CDR3 coding sequence is TGTGCCTCGAAGAGGGGGGATCCTGAAGCTTTCTTT.

The V gene is TRBV4-2, the J gene TRBJ1-6; D remains ambiguous. V was shortened by 2 bases and J by 0 bases, with 11 bases between the two germline ends. Germline values: CDR1 LGHNA, CDR2 YNFKEQ. The CDR3 consists of 17 residues. Written as DNA, the CDR3 is TGTGCCAGCAGCCAAAAGTCCCGGAGCTCCTATAATTCACCCCTCCACTTT. Translated, it gives CASSQKSRSSYNSPLHF.

The chain combines TRBV30 with TRBJ1-5; D may be TRBD1 (6 bases). Germline V gene sequence: CDR1 GTSNPN, CDR2 SVGIG (reference sequence). CDR3 length: 16 residues. V was clipped by 2 bases and J by 2 bases, with 16 bases between them. In DNA, the CDR3 is TGTGCCTGGAGTCATACAGGGATGGTGGGCAATCAGCCCCAGCATTTT. This translates into CAWSHTGMVGNQPQHF.

The gene calls are TRBV7-9 and TRBJ2-5, with a tentative D call TRBD1 (6 bases). In germline, CDR1 is SEHNR, CDR2 FQNEAQ (reference sequence). CDR3 length: 16 amino acids. Trimming removed 1 base from V and 0 bases from J, with 12 bases in between. The CDR3 loop is CASSLDPRGYQETQYF. The CDR3 DNA follows: TGTGCCAGCAGCTTAGATCCCAGGGGCTACCAAGAGACCCAGTACTTC.

V is TRBV6-4 and J is TRBJ2-7; 7 positions agree with TRBD1. Looked up from germline, CDR1 is MRHNA and CDR2 is SNTAGT. Trimming cost V 5 bases and J 0 bases; bases outside gene matches: 4. The CDR3 loop spans 14 amino acids. CDR3 coding DNA: TGTGCCAGCAGTCCAGGGACAGACTCCTACGAGCAGTACTTC. Its protein is CASSPGTDSYEQYF.

This chain uses TRBV5-4 with TRBJ1-1; 8 bases line up with TRBD1. Germline V lookup: CDR1 SGHNT, CDR2 YYREEE (reference sequence). The V and J ends lost 4 bases and 0 bases, in that order; junction bases with no gene match: 5. This CDR3 spans 15 amino acids. The CDR3 bases are TGTGCCAGCAGCACACGGGACAGGATGAACACTGAAGCTTTCTTT. Translated: CASSTRDRMNTEAFF.

This clone was counted between two and nine times. The CDR3 is CASSREAQPQHF. The CDR3 nucleotides are TGTGCCAGCAGTAGGGAGGCTCAGCCCCAGCATTTT. This sequence joins TRBV2 and TRBJ1-5, with D unclear. V was shortened by 5 bases and J by 6 bases, with 8 bases between the two germline ends. The CDR3 is 12 residues long. CDR1 and CDR2 from the germline V gene are SNHLY and FYNNEI.

A single count supports this clone. The rearrangement links TRBV10-3 to TRBJ1-1; 7 nucleotides line up with TRBD1. The CDR3 length is 18 residues. Germline CDR1 is ENHRY and CDR2 is SYGVKD. The V and J ends lost 9 bases and 7 bases, in that order; junction bases with no gene match: 26. The CDR3 sequence: CAIKDFGGGETRSDEAFF. The CDR3 coding sequence is TGTGCCATTAAAGATTTTGGAGGGGGCGAGACAAGATCGGATGAAGCTTTCTTT.

This clone was seen a handful of times. The CDR3 sequence is CASSAQPGLAGDEQFF. DNA of the CDR3: TGTGCCAGCAGCGCACAACCGGGACTAGCGGGAGATGAGCAGTTCTTC. The V call is TRBV9, the J call TRBJ2-1; 14 bases line up with TRBD2. The CDR3 has 16 residues. Per germline, CDR1 SGDLS and CDR2 YYNGEE. V shed 3 bases and J 8 bases; nucleotides not matched to a gene: 7.

This clone came up a few times. This sequence joins TRBV9 and TRBJ2-7; 8 positions match TRBD1. Germline lookup yields CDR1 SGDLS and CDR2 YYNGEE. The CDR3 covers 15 residues. Losses at the gene ends were 2 bases for V and 4 bases for J; bases not matched to a gene: 8. The CDR3 region has the DNA TGTGCCAGCAGCGTGTCGACAGGGGAGGCTTACGAGCAGTACTTC. It specifies CASSVSTGEAYEQYF.

This clone was detected only once. The rearrangement links TRBV18 to TRBJ2-1; 7 bases agree with TRBD2. There are 16 residues in the CDR3. After removal of 2 bases from V and 7 bases from J, the junction contained 11 bases not matched to a gene. Germline CDR1 is KGHSH and CDR2 is LQKENI. The CDR3 reads CASSPAASGSRNEQFF. CDR3 coding DNA: TGTGCCAGCTCACCAGCAGCTAGCGGATCTCGAAATGAGCAGTTCTTC.